This T cell receptor beta chain is drawn from a study of CD8 T cells in Susac syndrome. Multiple sclerosis controls were treatment-naive patients with stable or active relapsing-remitting disease. While CD8+ and CD4+ T cells were isolated negatively, TEMRA cells were enriched by FACS. Random hexamers were used to reverse transcribe the RNA input (roughly 0.5 to 1 ug). An immunoSEQ multiplex PCR amplified TCR beta CDR3 over 54 Vbeta and 13 Jbeta. TCRdb ran MiXCR on the immunoSEQ multiplex PCR reads and lists one entry per CDR3 protein. The sample lists about 130,000 distinct CDR3 sequences, approximately 79% occurring once. V lost 2 bases, J lost 7 bases, and 9 bases stayed unmatched. Germline V gene sequence: CDR1 KGHDR, CDR2 SFDVKD. CDR3 size: 16 residues.

J is TRBJ1-5 and V is TRBV24-1, with 8 positions matching TRBD1. The sequenced sample was CD8+ T cells from PBMCs. The clonotype was recovered from a human donor with multiple sclerosis. CDR3 in amino acids: CATSDSQGAKYQPQHF. The CDR3 DNA follows: TGTGCCACCAGTGATTCCCAGGGGGCGAAGTACCAGCCCCAGCATTTT.